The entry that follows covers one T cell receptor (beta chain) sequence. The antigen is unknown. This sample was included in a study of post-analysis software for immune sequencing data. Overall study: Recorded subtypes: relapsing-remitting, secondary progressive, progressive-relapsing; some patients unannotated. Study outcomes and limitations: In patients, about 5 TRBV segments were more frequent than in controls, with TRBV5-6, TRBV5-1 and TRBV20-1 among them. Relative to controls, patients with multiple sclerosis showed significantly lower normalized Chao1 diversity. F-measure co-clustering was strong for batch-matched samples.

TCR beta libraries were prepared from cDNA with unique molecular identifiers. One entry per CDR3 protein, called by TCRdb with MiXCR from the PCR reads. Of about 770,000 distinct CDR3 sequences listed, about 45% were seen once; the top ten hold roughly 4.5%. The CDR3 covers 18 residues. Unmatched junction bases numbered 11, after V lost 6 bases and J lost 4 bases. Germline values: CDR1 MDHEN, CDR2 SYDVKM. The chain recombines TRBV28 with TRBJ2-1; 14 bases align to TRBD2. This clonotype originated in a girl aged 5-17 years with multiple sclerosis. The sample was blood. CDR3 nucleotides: TGTGCCAGCAGGACATTCGGGACTAGCGGGAGTAGATACAATGAGCAGTTCTTC. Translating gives CASRTFGTSGSRYNEQFF.